This TCR beta chain comes out of a study of T cells in Graves' hyperthyroidism and ophthalmopathy. Study-level findings and limits: Appearing also in blood were most of the thyroid clonotypes expanded above 0.001. The authors' 13 V-J model separated ophthalmopathy from stable hyperthyroidism.

The CDR3 runs 13 residues. V shed 6 bases and J 4 bases; nucleotides not matched to a gene: 4. Germline CDR1 is MNHEY and CDR2 is SMNVEV (reference sequence). Ten or more counts support this clonotype. Its target is not known. Amplification of TCR beta CDR3 regions used RNA as the template. The HTBI primer set served for first-round RT-PCR of the TCR CDR3. Each CDR3 protein gets one entry after TCRdb re-called the multiplex PCR reads with MiXCR. This sample has under 400,000 distinct CDR3 sequences; more than 11% occur once, and the top ten carry approximately 11%. The sample comprised blood. The rearrangement joins TRBV27 to TRBJ1-2; 8 bases are a match to TRBD1. This TCR derives from a woman in her sixties or seventies with Graves' hyperthyroidism. The CDR3 sequence: CASRFTGGYGYTF. The CDR3 nucleotides are TGTGCCAGCAGATTTACAGGGGGCTATGGCTACACCTTC.